The T cell receptor beta chain under discussion was sequenced for a study of shared clonotypes between healthy human individuals. Study background: Samples came from a couple of female and a few male donors aged 18 to 49. Study-level points and caveats: The sampled material consisted only of blood, and tissue repertoires are likely to differ. Estimated richness was generally greater in naive than memory subsets.

Points on this clone: The antigen remains undetermined.

The protocol was immunoSEQ multiplex PCR, while the TCRdb copy is restricted to in-frame clones and leaves out a portion. Of approximately 620,000 clones in the sample, less than 98% were seen once. This CDR3 contains 16 residues. V was trimmed by 0 bases and J by 8 bases, leaving 14 bases between them. CDR1 and CDR2 from the germline V gene are SGHDN and FVKESK. Every contributor of samples was a Caucasian grown-up residing in Nashville, Tennessee. Sequencing was performed on naive CD4+ T cells sorted from blood. This sample's subset: CD45RA+ positively selected. This TCR was recovered from a young woman in good health. V is TRBV14 and J is TRBJ1-6; D is unclear. The CDR3, as DNA: TGTGCCAGCAGCCAAGATTTAAGGGCGCGGTATTCACCCCTCCACTTT. It is translated as CASSQDLRARYSPLHF.